This T cell receptor (beta chain) came from a study of blood T cell dynamics during melanoma immunotherapy. The wider study: Standard first-line treatment here was pembrolizumab or nivolumab plus ipilimumab in metastatic melanoma.

Libraries were prepared by immunoSEQ multiplex PCR; TCRdb keeps only in-frame clonotypes and omits some of them. This table holds over 20,000 clones, 85% to 90% found once. The sample holds one count of this clone. Its target is not known. Time point denoted: pre-treatment baseline. The CDR3 sequence is 15 residues long. CDR1 and CDR2 from the germline V gene are SGDLS and YYNGEE. Trimming cost V 3 bases and J 4 bases; bases outside gene matches: 6. Study-wide results and limits: Clones driving repertoire changes may be melanoma-specific or general immune activation.

This material consisted of blood, taken from a patient treated with checkpoint blockade. The chain recombines TRBV9 with TRBJ1-1, with 10 bases fitting TRBD1. The receptor's source is a human donor with melanoma. The CDR3 here is CASSARQGASTEAFF. CDR3 coding DNA: TGTGCCAGCAGCGCCAGACAGGGGGCGAGCACTGAAGCTTTCTTT.